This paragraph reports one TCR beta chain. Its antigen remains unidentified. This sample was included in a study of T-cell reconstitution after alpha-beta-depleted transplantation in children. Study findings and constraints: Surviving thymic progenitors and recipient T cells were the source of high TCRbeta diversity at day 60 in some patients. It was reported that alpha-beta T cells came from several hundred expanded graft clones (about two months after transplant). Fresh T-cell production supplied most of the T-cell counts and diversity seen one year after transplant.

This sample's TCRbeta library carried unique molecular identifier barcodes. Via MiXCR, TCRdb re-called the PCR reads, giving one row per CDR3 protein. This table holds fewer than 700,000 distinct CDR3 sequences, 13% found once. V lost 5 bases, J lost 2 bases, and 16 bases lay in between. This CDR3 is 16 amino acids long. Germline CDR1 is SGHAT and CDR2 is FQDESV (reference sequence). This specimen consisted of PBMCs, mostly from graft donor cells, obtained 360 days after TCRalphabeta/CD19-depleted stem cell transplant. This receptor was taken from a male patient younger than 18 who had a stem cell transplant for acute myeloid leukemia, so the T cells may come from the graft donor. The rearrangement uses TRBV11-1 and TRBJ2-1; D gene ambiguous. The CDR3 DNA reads TGTGCCAGCAGCCTAATCAGGAGATTAACCTACAATGAGCAGTTCTTC. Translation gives CASSLIRRLTYNEQFF.